Presented here are 6 T cell receptor beta chains from one specimen sequenced in a study of blood T cell repertoires in COVID-19. Some clones are missing from TCRdb's copy, which holds only in-frame ones; the method was immunoSEQ multiplex PCR. Counted here are 100,000 to 150,000 clones, around nine tenths occurring once; the ten biggest clones make up 2.1%. Sequencing was done on a sample of peripheral blood. The receptors here all came from a man between 50 and 59 years old with COVID-19, enrolled during active disease.

V usage is TRBV7-3 and J usage is TRBJ2-3, with 12 bases identical to TRBD1. The V gene's germline CDR1 is SGHTA and CDR2 FQGTGA. The V and J ends lost 5 bases and 3 bases, in that order; junction bases with no gene match: 6. CDR3 size: 16 residues. CDR3 protein: CASSTGQGARTDTQYF. DNA of the CDR3: TGTGCCAGCAGCACGGGACAGGGGGCGAGGACAGATACGCAGTATTTT.

The V call is TRBV5-1, the J call TRBJ2-1, with TRBD1 matching over 12 bases. From germline, CDR1 is SGHRS and CDR2 YFSETQ. The CDR3 runs to 15 residues. Germline trimming cut 3 bases from V and 7 bases from J; bases unmatched to any gene: 5. Here the CDR3 DNA reads TGCGCCAGCAGCTCTGGGACAGGGGGCATTAATGAGCAGTTCTTC. This codes for CASSSGTGGINEQFF.

The V call is TRBV30, the J call TRBJ2-4, with a possible D match to TRBD2 (6 bases). CDR3 length: 13 residues. The germline V gene has CDR1 GTSNPN and CDR2 SVGIG (reference sequence). V lost 3 bases, J lost 8 bases, and 14 bases lay in between. The CDR3 DNA reads TGTGCCTGGAGCGCAGGACCGGGGGACATTCAGTACTTC. This sequence encodes CAWSAGPGDIQYF.

The count of this clone is one. The rearrangement uses TRBV5-1 and TRBJ2-1; 10 bases map to TRBD2. Germline trimming cut 0 bases from V and 6 bases from J; bases unmatched to any gene: 0. Germline loops: CDR1 SGHRS, CDR2 YFSETQ. The CDR3 extends over 14 amino acids. The CDR3 here is CASSLASGSNEQFF. CDR3 nucleotides: TGCGCCAGCAGCTTGGCTAGCGGGAGCAATGAGCAGTTCTTC.

The chain uses TRBV14 and TRBJ2-2, with TRBD2 matching over 9 bases. The V gene's germline CDR1 is SGHDN and CDR2 FVKESK. The trim removed 0 bases at V and 1 base at J, leaving 9 bases unmatched. The CDR3 is made up of 19 amino acids. In DNA, the CDR3 is TGTGCCAGCAGCCAAGATTGGGTAGTAGCGGGAGAGAACACCGGGGAGCTGTTTTTT. Amino acid sequence: CASSQDWVVAGENTGELFF.

J is TRBJ2-2 and V is TRBV6-2 or TRBV6-3; 7 bases are a match to TRBD1. Per the germline V gene, CDR1 is MNHEY and CDR2 is SVGEGT. CDR3 size: 15 residues. The trim removed 0 bases at V and 3 bases at J, leaving 1 base unmatched. CDR3 sequence: CASSYSGGDTGELFF. CDR3 coding DNA: TGTGCCAGCAGTTACTCAGGGGGCGACACCGGGGAGCTGTTTTTT.